This TCR beta chain was sequenced during a study of identical twins. With template switching, a universal primer site was added, and the cDNA carried unique molecular identifiers. Via MiXCR, TCRdb re-called the 5' RACE reads, giving one row per CDR3 protein. The data hold 400,000 to 650,000 distinct CDR3 sequences, with about 20% observed a single time. V shed 0 bases and J shed 4 bases, with 16 bases lying between them. The CDR3 has 17 amino acids. The sample was also linked to a second study, of T cells expressing NK-cell markers.

Sequences were obtained from CD4+ T cells sorted from blood. The clonotype comes from a woman aged 18 to 35 in good health. The chain uses TRBV12-3 or TRBV12-4 and TRBJ2-1, with D possibly being TRBD2 (6 bases). The CDR3 DNA reads as TGTGCCAGCAGTTTAGCGCTAATTGGGACTGGTTACAATGAGCAGTTCTTC. It specifies CASSLALIGTGYNEQFF.